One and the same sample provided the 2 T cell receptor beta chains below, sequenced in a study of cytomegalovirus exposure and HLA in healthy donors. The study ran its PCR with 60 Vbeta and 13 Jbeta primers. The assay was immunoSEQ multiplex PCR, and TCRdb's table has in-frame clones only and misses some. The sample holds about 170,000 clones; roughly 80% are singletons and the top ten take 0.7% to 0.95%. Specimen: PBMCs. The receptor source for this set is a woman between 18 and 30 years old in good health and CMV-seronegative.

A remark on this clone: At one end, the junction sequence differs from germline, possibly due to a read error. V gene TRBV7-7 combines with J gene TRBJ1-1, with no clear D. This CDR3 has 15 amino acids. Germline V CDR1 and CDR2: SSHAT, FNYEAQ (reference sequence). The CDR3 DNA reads TGTGCTAGCAGCCCTTATGTCGGGGTTAACACTGAAGCTTTCTTT. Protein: CASSPYVGVNTEAFF.

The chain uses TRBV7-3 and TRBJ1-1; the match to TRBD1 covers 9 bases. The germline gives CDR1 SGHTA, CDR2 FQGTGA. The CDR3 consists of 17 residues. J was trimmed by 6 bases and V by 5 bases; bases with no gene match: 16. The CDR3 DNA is TGTGCCAGCAGCGCAAATGCGGGACAGGGTTTACGGCCTGAAGCTTTCTTT. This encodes CASSANAGQGLRPEAFF.